This T cell receptor beta chain was sequenced during a study of vaccination and CD4 T cells after COVID-19. As to treatment: approximately 9-day PBMC culture with coronavirus spike peptide pools or control peptides (ViraFEST assay). From the unexposed donor, CD4+ T cells were collected ahead of the COVID-19 pandemic (2011-2018). It was SARS-CoV-2 S/N and four cold-coronavirus spikes that probed unexposed-donor CD4+ T cells, cells permitting. Germline-derived CDR1 and CDR2 are SGHTA and FQGTGA. V lost 4 bases, J lost 0 bases, and 16 bases lay in between. The CDR3 has 16 amino acids. The sample holds a few counts of this clonotype. Its antigen remains unknown. Sequencing of DNA taken from cultured CD4+ T cells relied on the Oncomine TCR Beta short-read assay. Genomic DNA was isolated from cultured CD4+ T cells. TCRdb re-called the PCR reads with MiXCR, one entry per CDR3 protein. The sample contains about 9,000 distinct CDR3 sequences, 25% to 30% of which appear only once.

The V and J genes are TRBV7-3 and TRBJ2-7; no definite D call. This clonotype originated in a human donor in good health. The sample was CD4+ T cells from blood, cultured in vitro. CDR3 sequence: CASSWPGNRSSYEQYF. The DNA of the CDR3 is TGTGCCAGCAGCTGGCCTGGGAATCGAAGCTCCTACGAGCAGTACTTC.